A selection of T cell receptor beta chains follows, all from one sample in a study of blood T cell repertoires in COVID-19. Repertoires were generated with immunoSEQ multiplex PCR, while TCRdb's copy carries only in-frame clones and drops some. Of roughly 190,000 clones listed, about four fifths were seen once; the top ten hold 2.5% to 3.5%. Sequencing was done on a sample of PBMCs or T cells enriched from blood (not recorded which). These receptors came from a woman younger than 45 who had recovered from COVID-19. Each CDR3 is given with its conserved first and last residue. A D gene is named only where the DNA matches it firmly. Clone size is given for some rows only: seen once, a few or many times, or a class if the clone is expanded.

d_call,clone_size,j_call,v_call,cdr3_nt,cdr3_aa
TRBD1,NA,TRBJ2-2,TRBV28,TGTGCCAGCAGTTTACAGACAGGGTCGGGCGGGGAGCTGTTTTTT,CASSLQTGSGGELFF
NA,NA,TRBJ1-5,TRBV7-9,TGTGCCAGCAGCCCACAGGGAGGGTCTGGCAATCAGCCCCAGCATTTT,CASSPQGGSGNQPQHF
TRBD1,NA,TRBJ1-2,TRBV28,TGTGCCAGCAGCCCTCGTAGAGGGACAGGGAACAACTATGGCTACACCTTC,CASSPRRGTGNNYGYTF
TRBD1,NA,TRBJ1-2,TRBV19,TGTGCCAGCCGTTACAGGGGGGGATACTATGGCTACACCTTC,CASRYRGGYYGYTF
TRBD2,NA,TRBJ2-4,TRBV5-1,TGCGCCAGCAGCTTGGCGGGACTAGCGGTAAACATTCAGTACTTC,CASSLAGLAVNIQYF
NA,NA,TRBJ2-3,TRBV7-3,TGTGCCAGCAGCTTAACCCGCGACACAGATACGCAGTATTTT,CASSLTRDTDTQYF
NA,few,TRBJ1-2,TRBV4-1,TGCGCCAGCAGCCAAGAGCCACAAGCTAACTATGGCTACACCTTC,CASSQEPQANYGYTF
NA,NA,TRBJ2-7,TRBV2,TGTGCCAGCACCCGTGAGCGGAAGGGTTACGAGCAGTACTTC,CASTRERKGYEQYF
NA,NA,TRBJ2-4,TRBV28,TGTGCCAGCAGTTTAAGAGGTGACAAAAACATTCAGTACTTC,CASSLRGDKNIQYF
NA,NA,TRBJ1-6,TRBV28,TGTGCCATTACGGGACAACTTAATTCACCCCTCCACTTT,CAITGQLNSPLHF
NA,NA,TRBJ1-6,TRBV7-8,TGTGCCAGCAGCTTAATGGACAGCCTTAATTCACCCCTCCACTTT,CASSLMDSLNSPLHF
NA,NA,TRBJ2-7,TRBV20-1,TGCAGTCCCGGGAGTGTCGACGAGCAGTACTTC,CSPGSVDEQYF
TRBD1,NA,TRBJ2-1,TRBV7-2,TGTGCCAGCAGCTTAACCCCGGACAGGGCCAATGAGCAGTTCTTC,CASSLTPDRANEQFF
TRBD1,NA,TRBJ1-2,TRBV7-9,TGTGCCAGCAGCTCGGGACAGGGGATTAACTATGGCTACACCTTC,CASSSGQGINYGYTF
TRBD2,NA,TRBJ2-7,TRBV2,TGTGCCAGCAAGCTAGCGGGTTCCCCTCCTGGGGAGCAGTACTTC,CASKLAGSPPGEQYF
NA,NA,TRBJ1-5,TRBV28,TGTGCCAGCAGTGCGGTGTCCTGGAGCAATCAGCCCCAGCATTTT,CASSAVSWSNQPQHF
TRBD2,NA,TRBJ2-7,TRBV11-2,TGTGCCAGCAGCTCGCTGAGTAGGACTAGCGGGAGACACGAGCAGTACTTC,CASSSLSRTSGRHEQYF
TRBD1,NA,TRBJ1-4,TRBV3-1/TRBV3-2,TGTGCCAGCAGCCAAGCCCCCGGACAGGGGTATAATGAAAAACTGTTTTTT,CASSQAPGQGYNEKLFF
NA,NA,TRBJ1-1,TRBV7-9,TGTGCCAGCAGCTTTTTAGCGATGGATAGGATGAACACTGAAGCTTTCTTT,CASSFLAMDRMNTEAFF
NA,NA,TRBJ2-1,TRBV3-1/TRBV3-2,TGTGCCAGCAGCCAAGATTTGGGAGCGCCCTACAATGAGCAGTTCTTC,CASSQDLGAPYNEQFF
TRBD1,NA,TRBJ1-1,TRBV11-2,TGTGCCAGCAGCCCCGGGACAGGGGGCCTCATGAACACTGAAGCTTTCTTT,CASSPGTGGLMNTEAFF
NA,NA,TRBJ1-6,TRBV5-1,TGCGCCAGCAGCTTGGGGACCGGGGGATTGTATTCACCCCTCCACTTT,CASSLGTGGLYSPLHF
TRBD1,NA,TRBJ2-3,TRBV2,TGTGCCAGCAGTGAAAGGGGTGGACAGGAGGATACGCAGTATTTT,CASSERGGQEDTQYF
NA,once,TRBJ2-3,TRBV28,TGTGCCAGCAAGCCGGCAGGGAGCACAGATACGCAGTATTTT,CASKPAGSTDTQYF
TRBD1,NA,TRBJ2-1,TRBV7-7,TGTGCTAGCAGTATAGGACAGGGGTCTGAGCAGTTCTTC,CASSIGQGSEQFF
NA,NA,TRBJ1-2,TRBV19,TGTGCCAGTAGTATAGTCGCAGGAGGCTATGGCTACACCTTC,CASSIVAGGYGYTF
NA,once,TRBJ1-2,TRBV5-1,TGCGCCAGCAGCTCCGTTATGGGGGGAAGGTATGGCTACACCTTC,CASSSVMGGRYGYTF
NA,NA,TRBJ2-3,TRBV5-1,TGCGCCAGCAGCCGATGGACAGGCACAGATACGCAGTATTTT,CASSRWTGTDTQYF
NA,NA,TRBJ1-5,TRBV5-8,TGTGCCAGCAGCGAGCCGACAGTCAATCAGCCCCAGCATTTT,CASSEPTVNQPQHF
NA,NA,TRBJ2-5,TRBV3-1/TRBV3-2,TGTGCCAGCAGCTCACGGGGGGCCCTTGGGAAAGAGACCCAGTACTTC,CASSSRGALGKETQYF
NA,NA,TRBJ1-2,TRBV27,TGTGCCAGCAGTTTATCTTGGGCGGGTGGCTACACCTTC,CASSLSWAGGYTF
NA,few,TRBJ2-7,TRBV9,TGTGCCAGCAGCGTAGCTGCTAGATCTAACGAGCAGTACTTC,CASSVAARSNEQYF
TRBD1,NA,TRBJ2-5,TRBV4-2,TGTGCCAGCAGCCCGGACAGGGGCCAGGAGACCCAGTACTTC,CASSPDRGQETQYF
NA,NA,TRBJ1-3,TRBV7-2,TGTGCCAGCGAGGTGGGCTCTGGAAACACCATATATTTT,CASEVGSGNTIYF
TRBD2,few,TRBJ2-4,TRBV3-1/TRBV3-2,TGTGCCAGCAGCCGTCCTCAAGGACTAGCGGGAGGAAACATTCAGTACTTC,CASSRPQGLAGGNIQYF
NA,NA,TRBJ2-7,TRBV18,TGTGCCAGCTCACGGCAGAGAGGCTCCTACGAGCAGTACTTC,CASSRQRGSYEQYF